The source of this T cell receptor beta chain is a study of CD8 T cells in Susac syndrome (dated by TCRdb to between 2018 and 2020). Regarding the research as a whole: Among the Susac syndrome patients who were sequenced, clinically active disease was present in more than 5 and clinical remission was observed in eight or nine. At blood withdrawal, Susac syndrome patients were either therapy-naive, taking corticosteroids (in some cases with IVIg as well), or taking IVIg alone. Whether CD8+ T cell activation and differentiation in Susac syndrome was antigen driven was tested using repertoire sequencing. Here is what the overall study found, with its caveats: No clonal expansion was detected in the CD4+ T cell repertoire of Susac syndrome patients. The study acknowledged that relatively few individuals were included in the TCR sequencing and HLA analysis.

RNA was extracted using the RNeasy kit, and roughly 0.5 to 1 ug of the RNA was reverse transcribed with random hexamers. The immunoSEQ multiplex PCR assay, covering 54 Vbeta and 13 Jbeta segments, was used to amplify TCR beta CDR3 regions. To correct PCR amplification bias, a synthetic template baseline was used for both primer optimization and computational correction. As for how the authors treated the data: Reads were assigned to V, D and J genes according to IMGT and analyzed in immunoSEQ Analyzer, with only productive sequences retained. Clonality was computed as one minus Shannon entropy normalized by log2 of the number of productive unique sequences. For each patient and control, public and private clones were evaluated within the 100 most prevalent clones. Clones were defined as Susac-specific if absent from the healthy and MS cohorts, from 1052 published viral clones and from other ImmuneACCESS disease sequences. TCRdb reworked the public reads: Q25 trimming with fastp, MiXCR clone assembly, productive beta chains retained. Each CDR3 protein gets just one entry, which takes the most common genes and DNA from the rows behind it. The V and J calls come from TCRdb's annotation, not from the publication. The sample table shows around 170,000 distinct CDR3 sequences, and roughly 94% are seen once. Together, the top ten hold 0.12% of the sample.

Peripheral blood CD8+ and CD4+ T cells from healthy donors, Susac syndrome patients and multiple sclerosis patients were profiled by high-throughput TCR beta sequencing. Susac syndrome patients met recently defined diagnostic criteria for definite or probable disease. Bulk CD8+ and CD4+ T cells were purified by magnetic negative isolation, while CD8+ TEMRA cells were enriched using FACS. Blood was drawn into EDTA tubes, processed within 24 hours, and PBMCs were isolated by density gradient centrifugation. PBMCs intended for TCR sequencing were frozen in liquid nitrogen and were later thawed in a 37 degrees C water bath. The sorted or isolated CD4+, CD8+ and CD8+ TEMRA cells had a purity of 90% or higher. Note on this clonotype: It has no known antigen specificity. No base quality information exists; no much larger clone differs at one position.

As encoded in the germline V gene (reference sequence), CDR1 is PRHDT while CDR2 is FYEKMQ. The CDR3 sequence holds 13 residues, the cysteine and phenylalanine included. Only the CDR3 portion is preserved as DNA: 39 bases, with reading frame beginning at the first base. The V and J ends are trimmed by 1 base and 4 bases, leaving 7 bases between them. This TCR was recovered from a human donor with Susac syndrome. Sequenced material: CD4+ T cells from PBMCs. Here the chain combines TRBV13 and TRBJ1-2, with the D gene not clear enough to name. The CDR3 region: CASSLARAYGYTF. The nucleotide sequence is TGTGCCAGCAGCTTAGCCCGAGCCTATGGCTACACCTTC.